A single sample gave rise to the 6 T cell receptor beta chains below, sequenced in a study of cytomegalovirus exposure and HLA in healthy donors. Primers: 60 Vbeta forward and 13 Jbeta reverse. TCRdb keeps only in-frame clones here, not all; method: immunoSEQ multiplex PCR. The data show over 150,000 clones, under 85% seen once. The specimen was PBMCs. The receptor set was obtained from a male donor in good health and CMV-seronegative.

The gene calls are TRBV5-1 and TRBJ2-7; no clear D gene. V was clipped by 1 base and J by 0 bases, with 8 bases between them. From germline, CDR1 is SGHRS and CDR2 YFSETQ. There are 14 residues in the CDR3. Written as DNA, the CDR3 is TGCGCCAGCAGCTTGATGCGGAACTCCTACGAGCAGTACTTC. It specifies CASSLMRNSYEQYF.

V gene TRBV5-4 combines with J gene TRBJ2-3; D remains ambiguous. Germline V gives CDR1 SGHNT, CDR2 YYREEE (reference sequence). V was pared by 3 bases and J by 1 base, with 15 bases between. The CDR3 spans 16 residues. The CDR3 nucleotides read TGTGCCAGCAGCTCACCCGTCGAGCCCGGCACAGATACGCAGTATTTT. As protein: CASSSPVEPGTDTQYF.

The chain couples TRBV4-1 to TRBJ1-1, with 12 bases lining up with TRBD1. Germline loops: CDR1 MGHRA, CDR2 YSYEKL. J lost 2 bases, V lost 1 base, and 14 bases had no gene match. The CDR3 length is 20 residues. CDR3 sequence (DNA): TGCGCCAGCAGCCAAGCCCGCCTGATGGGACAGGGGGCTAACAACACTGAAGCTTTCTTT. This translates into CASSQARLMGQGANNTEAFF.

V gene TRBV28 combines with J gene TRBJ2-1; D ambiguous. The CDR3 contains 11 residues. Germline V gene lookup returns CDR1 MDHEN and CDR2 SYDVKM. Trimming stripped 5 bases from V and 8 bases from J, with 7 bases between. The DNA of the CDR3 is TGTGCCAGCAGTCGAGTCGATGAGCAGTTCTTC. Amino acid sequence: CASSRVDEQFF.

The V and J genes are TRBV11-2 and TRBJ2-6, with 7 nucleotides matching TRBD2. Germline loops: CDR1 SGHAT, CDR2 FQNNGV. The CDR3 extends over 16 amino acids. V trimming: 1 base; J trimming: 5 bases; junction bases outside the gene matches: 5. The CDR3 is CASSLVGGFWANVLTF. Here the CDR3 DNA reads TGTGCCAGCAGCTTAGTGGGGGGGTTCTGGGCCAACGTCCTGACTTTC.

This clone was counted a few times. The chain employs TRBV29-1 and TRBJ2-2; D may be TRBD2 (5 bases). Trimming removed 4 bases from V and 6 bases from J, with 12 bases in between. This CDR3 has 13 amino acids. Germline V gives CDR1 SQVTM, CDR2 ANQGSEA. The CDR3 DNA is TGCAGCGTTGCCGGGAACGGATCCGGGGAGCTGTTTTTT. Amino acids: CSVAGNGSGELFF.